These T cell receptor beta chains were read from a single sample in a study of shared clonotypes between healthy human individuals. Profiling relied on immunoSEQ multiplex PCR, and the TCRdb table lists in-frame clones only, not all of them. Among more than 500,000 clones listed, 85% to 95% were seen once. The sequencing input was naive CD8+ T cells sorted from blood. The receptor set was obtained from a woman in her 30s in good health. The CDR3 runs from the conserved cysteine through the conserved F or W. A D gene is named only where the DNA matches it firmly.

>TRBJ1-1|11|-|TRBV27
CALRGGKGAFF
>TRBJ2-1|11|-|TRBV25-1
CASQLYNEQFF
>TRBJ2-3|15|-|TRBV11-1
CASSLAALNTDTQYF
>TRBJ2-1|15|TRBD2|TRBV11-2
CASSLILASNNEQFF
>TRBJ2-7|14|-|TRBV28
CASRPWDGAYEQYF
>TRBJ2-7|14|-|TRBV13
CASSLGRGLYEQYF
>TRBJ1-1|12|-|TRBV6-1
CASREGWPEAFF
>TRBJ2-7|14|-|TRBV6-4
CASRKTSNEVEQYF
>TRBJ1-1|12|-|TRBV27
CASSLLSREAFF
>TRBJ2-5|15|TRBD2|TRBV6-6
CASNEFSGNQETQYF
>TRBJ1-3|13|-|TRBV5-5
CASHNVPGNTIYF
>TRBJ2-1|17|TRBD2|TRBV5-6
CASSLASSGRAFGEQFF
>TRBJ2-7|13|TRBD1|TRBV7-2
CASSPTGWHEQYF
>TRBJ2-7|14|-|TRBV14
CASSPRTPPDEQYF
>TRBJ2-2|13|-|TRBV5-4
CASSFSGSGELFF
>TRBJ1-2|13|-|TRBV10-3
CATPTETNYGYTF
>TRBJ1-3|15|-|TRBV5-8
CASSLAGLAGNTIYF
>TRBJ1-2|15|TRBD1|TRBV9
CASSDRTGGNYGYTF
>TRBJ2-7|14|-|TRBV28
CASSPTQSPYEQYF
>-|17|TRBD1|TRBV11-2
CASSFRWGQGNSYEQYF
>TRBJ2-7|14|-|TRBV10-3
CAISEGRASYEQYF
>TRBJ2-1|17|-|TRBV9
CASSVDGRSGHYNEQFF
>TRBJ2-7|15|-|TRBV5-1
CASSQASGSRYEQYF
>TRBJ1-2|13|-|TRBV5-6
CASSLFRGHGYTF